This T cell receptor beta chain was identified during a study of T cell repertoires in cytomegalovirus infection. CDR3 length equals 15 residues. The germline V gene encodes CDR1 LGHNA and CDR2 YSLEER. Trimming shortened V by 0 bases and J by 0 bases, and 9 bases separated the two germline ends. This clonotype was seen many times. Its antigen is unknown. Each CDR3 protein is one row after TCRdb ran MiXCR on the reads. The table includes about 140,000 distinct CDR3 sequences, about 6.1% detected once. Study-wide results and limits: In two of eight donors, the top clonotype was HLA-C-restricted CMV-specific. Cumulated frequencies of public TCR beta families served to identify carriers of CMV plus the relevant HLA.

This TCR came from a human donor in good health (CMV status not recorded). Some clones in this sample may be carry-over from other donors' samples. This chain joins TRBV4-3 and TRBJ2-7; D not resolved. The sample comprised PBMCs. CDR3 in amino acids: CASSQDAISSYEQYF. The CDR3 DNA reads TGCGCCAGCAGCCAAGATGCAATAAGCTCCTACGAGCAGTACTTC.